The following is a TCR beta chain sequence with its context. Antigen unknown. The junction departs from germline at one end; a sequencing error may be responsible. The study ran its PCR with 60 Vbeta and 13 Jbeta primers. In the study's own analysis: Per a later analysis, the number of unique TCR beta chains was approximately 80 million, of which 9 million to 14 million were shared. Here immunoSEQ multiplex PCR was the method, and the copy in TCRdb shows in-frame clones only, minus some. The DNA was the basis for D and trimming; V, J and clone size are from that table. The listing contains 100,000 to 150,000 clones. The record originates from a study of cytomegalovirus exposure and HLA in healthy donors. Nominally healthy donors provided the samples, though records likely missed some immune exposures. The CDR3 has 17 residues. Germline V gene sequence: CDR1 SSHAT, CDR2 FNYEAQ (reference sequence). Study-level points and caveats: Rates of TCR association differed by HLA locus in a later analysis, with DRB1 highest and HLA-C lowest.

The V call is TRBV7-7, the J call TRBJ2-3, with D perhaps matching TRBD2 (6 bases). This receptor was identified in a woman between 40 and 50 years old in good health and CMV-seronegative. The specimen was PBMCs. This CDR3 is CASSPDAWASGTDTQYF. The CDR3 nucleotides are TGTGCTAGCAGCCCTGATGCTTGGGCTAGCGGCACAGATACGCAGTATTTT. Full variable domain (outside the CDR3, taken from reference TRBV7-7 and TRBJ2-3): GAGVSQSPRYKVTKRGQDVTLRCDPISSHATLYWYQQALGQGPEFLTYFNYEAQPDKSGLPSDRFSAERPEGSISTLTIQRTEQRDSAMYRCASSPDAWASGTDTQYFGPGTRLTVL.